This T cell receptor (beta chain) was captured in a study of T cell responses to AZD1222 COVID-19 vaccine. Notes on the study in general: Clonal diversity was possibly underestimated, and white British individuals and females predominated among donors. Baseline serostatus was positive in only a handful of AZD1222 recipients. Breadth and depth of Spike-specific TCRs rose after two AZD1222 doses.

Clones were read by immunoSEQ multiplex PCR, and TCRdb kept only the in-frame ones, dropping some. This table has 75,000 to 100,000 clones, around 94% appearing once. This clone has more than one count but fewer than ten. Its antigen is unidentified. V lost 4 bases, J lost 8 bases, and 10 bases stayed unmatched. Germline CDR1 MDHEN, CDR2 SYDVKM. The CDR3 length is 16 residues. This TCR came from an adult in good health. The sample was peripheral blood, taken on day 0 of AZD1222 vaccination. The chain recombines TRBV28 with TRBJ1-4; 10 positions agree with TRBD1. The CDR3 loop reads CASSSPLTGGREKLFF. Written as DNA, the CDR3 is TGTGCCAGCAGTTCCCCCTTGACAGGGGGCAGGGAAAAACTGTTTTTT. Supplemented by reference TRBV28 and TRBJ1-4, the full variable domain reads DVKVTQSSRYLVKRTGEKVFLECVQDMDHENMFWYRQDPGLGLRLIYFSYDVKMKEKGDIPEGYSVSREKKERFSLILESASTNQTSMYLCASSSPLTGGREKLFFGSGTQLSVL.